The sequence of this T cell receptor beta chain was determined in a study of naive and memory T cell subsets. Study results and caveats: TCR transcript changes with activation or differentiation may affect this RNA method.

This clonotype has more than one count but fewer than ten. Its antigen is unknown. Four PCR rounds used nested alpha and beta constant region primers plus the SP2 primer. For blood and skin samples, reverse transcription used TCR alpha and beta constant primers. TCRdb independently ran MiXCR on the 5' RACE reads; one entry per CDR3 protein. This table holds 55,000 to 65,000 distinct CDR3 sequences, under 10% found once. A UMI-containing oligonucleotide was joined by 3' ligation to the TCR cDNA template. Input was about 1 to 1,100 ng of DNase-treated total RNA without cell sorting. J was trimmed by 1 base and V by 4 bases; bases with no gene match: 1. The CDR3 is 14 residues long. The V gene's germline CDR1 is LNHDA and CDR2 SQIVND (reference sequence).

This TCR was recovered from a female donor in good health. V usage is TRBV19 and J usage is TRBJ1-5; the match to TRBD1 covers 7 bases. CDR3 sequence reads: CASSRQGSNQPQHF. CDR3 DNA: TGTGCCAGTAGTAGACAGGGAAGCAATCAGCCCCAGCATTTT. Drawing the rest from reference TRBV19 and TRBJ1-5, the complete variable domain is DGGITQSPKYLFRKEGQNVTLSCEQNLNHDAMYWYRQDPGQGLRLIYYSQIVNDFQKGDIAEGYSVSREKKESFPLTVTSAQKNPTAFYLCASSRQGSNQPQHFGDGTRLSIL.